The entry that follows covers one T cell receptor (beta chain) sequence. These data originate in a study of T cell responses to AZD1222 COVID-19 vaccine. V was pared by 5 bases and J by 2 bases, with 4 bases of the junction left unmatched. From germline, CDR1 is SSHAT and CDR2 FNYEAQ (reference sequence). The CDR3 covers 14 residues. Here immunoSEQ multiplex PCR was the method, and the copy in TCRdb shows in-frame clones only, minus some. Of more than 70,000 clones listed, roughly 91% are singletons. Sequenced here: peripheral blood, sampled 28 days after the second AZD1222 dose. The chain joins TRBV7-7 to TRBJ2-5; 8 bases align to TRBD2. This clonotype was obtained from an adult who received the AZD1222 COVID-19 vaccine. DNA for the CDR3: TGTGCCAGCAGCCCCGGGGGGGAACAAGAGACCCAGTACTTC. Translated, it gives CASSPGGEQETQYF.